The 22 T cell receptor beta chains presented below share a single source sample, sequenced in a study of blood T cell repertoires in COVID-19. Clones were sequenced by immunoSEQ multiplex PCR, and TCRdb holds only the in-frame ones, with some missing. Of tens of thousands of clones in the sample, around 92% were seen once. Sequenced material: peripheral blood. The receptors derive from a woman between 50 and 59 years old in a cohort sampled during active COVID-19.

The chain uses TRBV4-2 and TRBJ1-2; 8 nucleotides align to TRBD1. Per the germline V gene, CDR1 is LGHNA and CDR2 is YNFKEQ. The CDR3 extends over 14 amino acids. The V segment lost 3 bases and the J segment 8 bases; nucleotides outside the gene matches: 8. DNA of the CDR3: TGTGCCAGCAGCCATGAACCCGGGACAGGCGGCTACACCTTC. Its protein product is CASSHEPGTGGYTF.

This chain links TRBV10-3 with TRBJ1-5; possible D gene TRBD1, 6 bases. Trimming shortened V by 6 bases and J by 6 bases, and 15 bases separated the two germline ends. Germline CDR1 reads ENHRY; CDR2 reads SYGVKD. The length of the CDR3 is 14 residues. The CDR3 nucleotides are TGTGCCATCAGCCCTACAGGGATGCTTCAGCCCCAGCATTTT. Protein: CAISPTGMLQPQHF.

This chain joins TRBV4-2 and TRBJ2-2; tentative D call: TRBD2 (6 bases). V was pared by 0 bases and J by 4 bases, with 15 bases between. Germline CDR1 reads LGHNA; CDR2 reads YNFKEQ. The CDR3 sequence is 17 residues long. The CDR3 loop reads CASSQDQSGYGTGELFF. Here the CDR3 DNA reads TGTGCCAGCAGCCAAGATCAAAGCGGGTACGGCACCGGGGAGCTGTTTTTT.

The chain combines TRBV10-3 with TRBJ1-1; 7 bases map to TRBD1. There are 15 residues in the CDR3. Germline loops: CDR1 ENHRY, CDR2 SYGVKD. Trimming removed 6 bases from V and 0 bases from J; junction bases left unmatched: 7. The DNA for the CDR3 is TGTGCCATCAGCCCTGGACAGGATTTGAACACTGAAGCTTTCTTT. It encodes CAISPGQDLNTEAFF.

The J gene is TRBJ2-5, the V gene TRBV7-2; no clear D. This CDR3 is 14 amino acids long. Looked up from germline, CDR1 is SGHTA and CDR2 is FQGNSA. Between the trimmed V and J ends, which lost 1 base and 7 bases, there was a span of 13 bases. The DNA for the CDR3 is TGTGCCAGCAGCTTAGGCAGAATCAGAGGGACCCAGTACTTC. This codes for CASSLGRIRGTQYF.

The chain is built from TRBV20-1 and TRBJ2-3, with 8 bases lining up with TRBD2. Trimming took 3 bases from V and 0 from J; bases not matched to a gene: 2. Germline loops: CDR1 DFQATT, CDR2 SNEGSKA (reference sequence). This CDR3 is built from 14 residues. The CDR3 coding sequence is TGCAGTGCTAGTCCGGGGGGGAGCACAGATACGCAGTATTTT. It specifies CSASPGGSTDTQYF.

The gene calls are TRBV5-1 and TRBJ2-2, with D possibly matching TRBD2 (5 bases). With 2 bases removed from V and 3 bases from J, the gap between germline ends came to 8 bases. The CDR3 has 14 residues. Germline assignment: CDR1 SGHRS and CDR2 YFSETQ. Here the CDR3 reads CASSFGGHTGELFF. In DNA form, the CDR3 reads TGCGCCAGCAGCTTCGGCGGGCACACCGGGGAGCTGTTTTTT.

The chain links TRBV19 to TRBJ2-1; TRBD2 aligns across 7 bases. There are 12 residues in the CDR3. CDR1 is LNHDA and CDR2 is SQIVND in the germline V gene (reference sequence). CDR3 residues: CATGDGRWEQFF. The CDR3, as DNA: TGTGCGACCGGGGACGGGAGGTGGGAGCAGTTCTTC.

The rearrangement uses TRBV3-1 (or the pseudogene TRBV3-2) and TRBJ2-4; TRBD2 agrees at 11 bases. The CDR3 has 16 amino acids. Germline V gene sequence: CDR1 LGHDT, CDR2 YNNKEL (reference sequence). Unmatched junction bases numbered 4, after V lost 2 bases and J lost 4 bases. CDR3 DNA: TGTGCCAGCAGCCAATCCCCTAGCGGGGGGAAAAACATTCAGTACTTC. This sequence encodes CASSQSPSGGKNIQYF.

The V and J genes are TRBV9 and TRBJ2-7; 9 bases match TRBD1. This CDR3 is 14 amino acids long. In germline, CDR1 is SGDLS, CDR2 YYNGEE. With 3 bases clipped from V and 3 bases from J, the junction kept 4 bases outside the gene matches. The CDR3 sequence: CASSEGDRVYEQYF. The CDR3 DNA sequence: TGTGCCAGCAGCGAGGGGGACAGGGTCTACGAGCAGTACTTC.

CDR3 nucleotides: TGTGCCAGTAGTATTACTAGCGGGAGTTACGAGCAGTACTTC. Its protein product is CASSITSGSYEQYF. The chain recombines TRBV19 with TRBJ2-7; 11 bases fit TRBD2. Per germline, CDR1 LNHDA and CDR2 SQIVND (reference sequence). V was pared by 3 bases and J by 4 bases, with 2 bases of the junction left unmatched. This CDR3 is 14 amino acids long. The entire variable domain, with the rest obtained from reference TRBV19 and TRBJ2-7, is as follows: DGGITQSPKYLFRKEGQNVTLSCEQNLNHDAMYWYRQDPGQGLRLIYYSQIVNDFQKGDIAEGYSVSREKKESFPLTVTSAQKNPTAFYLCASSITSGSYEQYFGPGTRLTVT.

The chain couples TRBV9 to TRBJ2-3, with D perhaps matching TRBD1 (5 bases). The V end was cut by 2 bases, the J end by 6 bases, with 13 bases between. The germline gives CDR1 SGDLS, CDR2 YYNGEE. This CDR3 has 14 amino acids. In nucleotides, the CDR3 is TGTGCCAGCAGCGTTTTGTCCAAGGGGGATACGCAGTATTTT. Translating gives CASSVLSKGDTQYF.

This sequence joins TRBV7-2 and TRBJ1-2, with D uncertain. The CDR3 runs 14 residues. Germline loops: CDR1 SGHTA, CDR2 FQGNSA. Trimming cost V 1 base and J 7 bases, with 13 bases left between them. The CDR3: CASSLERESGGYTF. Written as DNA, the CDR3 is TGTGCCAGCAGCTTAGAGAGGGAATCGGGTGGCTACACCTTC.

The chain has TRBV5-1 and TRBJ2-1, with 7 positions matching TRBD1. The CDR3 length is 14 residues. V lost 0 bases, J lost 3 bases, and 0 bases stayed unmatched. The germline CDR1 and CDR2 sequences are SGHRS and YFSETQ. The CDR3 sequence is CASSLGDSYNEQFF. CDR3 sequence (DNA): TGCGCCAGCAGCTTGGGGGACAGCTACAATGAGCAGTTCTTC.

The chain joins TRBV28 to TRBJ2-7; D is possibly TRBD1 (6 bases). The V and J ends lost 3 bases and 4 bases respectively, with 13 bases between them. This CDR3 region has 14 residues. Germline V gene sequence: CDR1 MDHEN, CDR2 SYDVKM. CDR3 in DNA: TGTGCCAGCAGTTTGCAGGGGCGAGGATACGAGCAGTACTTC. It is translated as CASSLQGRGYEQYF.

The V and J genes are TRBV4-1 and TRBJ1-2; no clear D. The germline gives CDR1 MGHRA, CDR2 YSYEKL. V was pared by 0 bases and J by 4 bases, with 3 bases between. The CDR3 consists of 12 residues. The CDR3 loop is CASSQDRYGYTF. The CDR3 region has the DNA TGCGCCAGCAGCCAAGATCGCTATGGCTACACCTTC.

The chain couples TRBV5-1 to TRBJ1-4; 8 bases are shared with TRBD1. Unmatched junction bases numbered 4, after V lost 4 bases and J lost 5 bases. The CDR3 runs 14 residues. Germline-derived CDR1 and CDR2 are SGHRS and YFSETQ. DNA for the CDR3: TGCGCCAGCAGCCTCCAGGGGGCGAATGAAAAACTGTTTTTT. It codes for CASSLQGANEKLFF.

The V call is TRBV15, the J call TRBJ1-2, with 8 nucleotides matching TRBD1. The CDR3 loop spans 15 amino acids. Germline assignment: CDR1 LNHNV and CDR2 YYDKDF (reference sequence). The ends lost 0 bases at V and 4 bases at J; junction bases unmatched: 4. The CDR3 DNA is TGTGCCACCAGCAGAGATCGGGGGACAGGCTATGGCTACACCTTC. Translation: CATSRDRGTGYGYTF.

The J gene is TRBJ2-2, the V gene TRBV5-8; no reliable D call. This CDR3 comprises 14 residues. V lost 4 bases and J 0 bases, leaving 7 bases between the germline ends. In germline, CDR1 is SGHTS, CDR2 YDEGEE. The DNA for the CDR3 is TGTGCCAGCAGCCCGCTAGCGAACACCGGGGAGCTGTTTTTT. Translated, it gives CASSPLANTGELFF.

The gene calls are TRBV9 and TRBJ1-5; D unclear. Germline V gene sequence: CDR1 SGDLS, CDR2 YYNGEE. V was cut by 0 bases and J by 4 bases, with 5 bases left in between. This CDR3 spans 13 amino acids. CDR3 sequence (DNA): TGTGCCAGCAGCGTAGGTGAGAATCAGCCCCAGCATTTT. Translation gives CASSVGENQPQHF.

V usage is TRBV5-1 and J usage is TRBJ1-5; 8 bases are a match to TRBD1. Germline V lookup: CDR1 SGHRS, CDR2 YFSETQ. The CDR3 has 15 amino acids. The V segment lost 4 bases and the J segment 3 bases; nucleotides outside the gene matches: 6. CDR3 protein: CASSRSGQDNQPQHF. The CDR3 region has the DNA TGCGCCAGCAGCCGTTCGGGACAGGACAATCAGCCCCAGCATTTT.

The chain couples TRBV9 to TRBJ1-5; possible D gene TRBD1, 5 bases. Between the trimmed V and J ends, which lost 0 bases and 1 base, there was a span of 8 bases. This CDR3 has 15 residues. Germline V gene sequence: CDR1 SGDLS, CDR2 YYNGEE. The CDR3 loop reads CASSVGPGSNQPQHF. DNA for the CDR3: TGTGCCAGCAGCGTAGGGCCAGGGAGCAATCAGCCCCAGCATTTT.